Below, 6 T cell receptor beta chains from the same sample are listed, as sequenced in a study of tumor and adjacent non-tumor tissue in lung cancer. The template was RNA from unsorted bulk tissue. Three rounds of nested PCR, following a modified ARM-PCR protocol, produced the TCRbeta library. One entry per CDR3 protein results from TCRdb running MiXCR on the multiplex PCR reads. The table includes approximately 90,000 distinct CDR3 sequences, less than 75% detected once. Sequenced input: lung tumor tissue. The receptors derive from a man aged 55 to 70 with non-small cell lung cancer.

In the case of this clonotype: This CDR3 fails to terminate in the conserved phenylalanine or tryptophan, so it likely reflects a read error. The chain is built from TRBV4-2 and TRBJ2-5; D uncertain. This CDR3 contains 15 residues. Per germline, CDR1 LGHNA and CDR2 YNFKEQ. CDR3 DNA: TGTACCAGCAGCCAAGTGGATCAGTCTCAAGAGACCCAGTACTTA. Protein product: CTSSQVDQSQETQYL.

This clonotype has a count of ten or more. The chain employs TRBV5-6 and TRBJ1-3; weak D call: TRBD1 (5 bases). The V gene lost 4 bases and the J gene lost 1 base, with 9 bases spanning the gap. The germline CDR1 and CDR2 sequences are SGHDT and YYEEEE. This CDR3 is built from 14 residues. The CDR3, as DNA: TGTGCCAGCAGCCCGCGGGGGTCTGGAAACACCATATATTTT. Translating gives CASSPRGSGNTIYF.

This clonotype was counted many times. V is TRBV20-1 and J is TRBJ1-5, with 7 bases lining up with TRBD1. CDR1 and CDR2 (germline): DFQATT, SNEGSKA (reference sequence). This CDR3 contains 14 residues. V lost 6 bases to trimming and J lost 0 bases; unmatched junction nucleotides: 5. The CDR3 here is CSANRGDSNQPQHF. The CDR3 DNA reads TGCAGTGCAAACAGGGGAGATAGCAATCAGCCCCAGCATTTT.

This clonotype occurred many times. The CDR3 sequence is CSAQRESDEQFF. The CDR3 DNA reads TGCAGTGCCCAGCGGGAGAGCGATGAGCAGTTCTTC. The rearrangement uses TRBV20-1 and TRBJ2-1, with TRBD2 identical over 8 bases. The CDR3 loop spans 12 amino acids. The V segment lost 6 bases and the J segment 8 bases; nucleotides outside the gene matches: 6. Germline V gives CDR1 DFQATT, CDR2 SNEGSKA (reference sequence).

This clonotype was detected only a few times. The chain couples TRBV28 to TRBJ2-4; no clear D gene. Trimming stripped 6 bases from V and 2 bases from J, with 11 bases between. This CDR3 has 14 amino acids. Germline V gene lookup returns CDR1 MDHEN and CDR2 SYDVKM. The CDR3 loop reads CASRQDLTKNIQYF. The CDR3 DNA reads as TGTGCCAGCAGGCAGGACCTAACCAAAAACATTCAGTACTTC.

By its share, this clonotype is medium-sized. The chain joins TRBV11-1 to TRBJ2-7; TRBD1 matches 7 bases. The CDR3 consists of 14 residues. The V and J ends lost 5 bases and 3 bases, in that order; junction bases with no gene match: 7. The germline gives CDR1 SGHAT, CDR2 FQDESV (reference sequence). The CDR3 loop is CASSLRGNHYEQYF. CDR3 DNA sequence: TGTGCCAGCAGCCTCAGGGGGAATCACTACGAGCAGTACTTC.